These 7 T cell receptor beta chains were sequenced from one sample in a study of cytomegalovirus exposure and HLA in healthy donors. With 60 Vbeta and 13 Jbeta primers, the PCR was carried out. Some clones are missing from TCRdb's copy, which holds only in-frame ones; the method was immunoSEQ multiplex PCR. In the table there are about 150,000 clones, roughly three quarters of which are singletons. Sequencing was carried out using PBMCs. Receptors were obtained from a human donor in good health.

The chain recombines TRBV7-2 with TRBJ1-6; the match to TRBD1 covers 7 bases. The CDR3 has 15 amino acids. From germline, CDR1 is SGHTA and CDR2 FQGNSA. With 5 bases clipped from V and 6 bases from J, the junction kept 7 bases outside the gene matches. As DNA, the CDR3 is TGTGCCAGCAGCAGGGGACAGAATATTAATTCACCCCTCCACTTT. Protein: CASSRGQNINSPLHF.

The V call is TRBV15, the J call TRBJ1-2, with TRBD1 matching over 8 bases. The CDR3 covers 14 residues. Looked up from germline, CDR1 is LNHNV and CDR2 is YYDKDF (reference sequence). Losses at the gene ends were 1 base for V and 5 bases for J; bases not matched to a gene: 3. CDR3 DNA: TGTGCCACCAGCAGAGGGACAGGGCTATATGGCTACACCTTC. Its translation is CATSRGTGLYGYTF.

The chain carries TRBV4-2 and TRBJ1-2; a possible D gene is TRBD1 (6 bases). V lost 4 bases to trimming and J lost 2 bases, with 11 bases between them. CDR3 length equals 14 residues. The V gene's germline CDR1 is LGHNA and CDR2 YNFKEQ. CDR3: CASSPRDNNYGYTF. The CDR3 DNA follows: TGTGCCAGCAGCCCCAGGGACAACAACTATGGCTACACCTTC.

The DNA of the CDR3 is TGTGCCAGCAGTCCCAGACAGGGCATAAGCTCCTACAATGAGCAGTTCTTC. Protein product: CASSPRQGISSYNEQFF. This chain joins TRBV28 and TRBJ2-1; 7 bases match TRBD1. Germline V CDR1 and CDR2: MDHEN, SYDVKM. With 5 bases clipped from V and 0 bases from J, the junction kept 10 bases outside the gene matches. The CDR3 spans 17 residues.

This CDR3 reads CASSQDGDGGADTQYF. The CDR3 coding sequence is TGTGCCAGCAGCCAAGATGGAGACGGGGGGGCGGATACGCAGTATTTT. The V call is TRBV4-2, the J call TRBJ2-3, with TRBD2 matching over 8 bases. This CDR3 contains 16 residues. The V gene end was trimmed by 0 bases and the J gene end by 6 bases; junction bases not matched to a gene: 8. Germline V CDR1 and CDR2: LGHNA, YNFKEQ.

The chain carries TRBV7-9 and TRBJ2-7; 7 bases align to TRBD1. CDR1 and CDR2 (germline): SEHNR, FQNEAQ (reference sequence). The CDR3 length is 15 residues. The V gene end was trimmed by 5 bases and the J gene end by 5 bases; junction bases not matched to a gene: 12. This CDR3 is CASSIEGAVTDEQYF. The CDR3 DNA follows: TGTGCCAGCAGCATAGAGGGGGCGGTTACGGACGAGCAGTACTTC.

The chain uses TRBV5-1 and TRBJ2-3; 14 bases are a match to TRBD2. The V gene end was trimmed by 4 bases and the J gene end by 5 bases; junction bases not matched to a gene: 9. Germline V gene sequence: CDR1 SGHRS, CDR2 YFSETQ. The CDR3 is 17 amino acids. DNA for the CDR3: TGCGCCAGCAGCCCAACGACTAGCGGGGGGGCTGTAGATACGCAGTATTTT. Protein product: CASSPTTSGGAVDTQYF.